This TCR beta chain emerged from a study of response to subunit inactivated influenza vaccine. Study observations and caveats: Authors suggested few new T cells are recruited by each seasonal influenza vaccination.

Concerning this clonotype itself: The antigen remains undetermined.

TCRdb independently ran MiXCR on the RT-PCR reads; one entry per CDR3 protein. The data hold approximately 700,000 distinct CDR3 sequences, with around 16% observed a single time. Germline V gene lookup returns CDR1 LGHDT and CDR2 YNNKEL (reference sequence). The CDR3 has 15 residues. V was pared by 4 bases and J by 3 bases, with 8 bases of the junction left unmatched. The TCR sequence derives from a man in his forties or fifties who received an inactivated influenza vaccine. The sample consisted of PBMCs from blood, taken about 13 days after vaccination. This chain uses TRBV3-1 with TRBJ2-7, with 8 bases identical to TRBD1. The CDR3 loop reads CASSRFTDRVYEQYF. The CDR3 bases are TGTGCCAGCAGCCGATTCACGGACAGGGTCTACGAGCAGTACTTC.